One and the same sample provided the 27 T cell receptor beta chains below, sequenced in a study of identical twins. From the 5' RACE reads, TCRdb called clonotypes with MiXCR, one entry per CDR3 protein. The table lists about 520,000 distinct CDR3 sequences, roughly a fifth of them singletons. These data are also associated with another study on T cells expressing NK-cell markers.

Source material: CD4+ T cells sorted from blood. The receptors were sampled from a woman younger than 30 in good health.

As to this clonotype: An end of the junction does not agree with germline; a read error may underlie this. CDR3: CAGGQGVTEAFF. The CDR3, as DNA: TGTGCTGGTGGACAGGGGGTGACTGAAGCTTTCTTT. The chain is built from TRBV12-5 and TRBJ1-1, with 10 bases that match TRBD1. The CDR3 length is 12 residues. CDR1 and CDR2 (germline): LGHNT, FRNRAP.

The gene calls are TRBV12-3 or TRBV12-4 and TRBJ2-7, with 11 bases fitting TRBD2. This CDR3 is built from 14 residues. The junction had 8 bases not matched to a gene; V was cut back by 6 bases and J by 7 bases. The CDR3 sequence: CASRIAGGPREQYF. CDR3 bases: TGTGCCAGCAGGATAGCGGGGGGGCCACGTGAGCAGTACTTC.

This clonotype came up many times. The chain employs TRBV5-1 and TRBJ2-1; 7 bases align to TRBD1. This CDR3 contains 13 residues. J lost 10 bases, V lost 1 base, and 5 bases had no gene match. Germline CDR1 reads SGHRS; CDR2 reads YFSETQ. CDR3 protein: CASSLMTGREQFF. CDR3 DNA: TGCGCCAGCAGCTTGATGACAGGGCGCGAGCAGTTCTTC.

With respect to this clonotype: A much larger clone differs by one base, so this may be a read error. The chain recombines TRBV6-2 or TRBV6-3 with TRBJ2-3; perhaps TRBD2 as D (6 bases). The CDR3 spans 14 residues. The germline V gene encodes CDR1 MNHEY and CDR2 SVGEGT. Trimming pared 7 bases from V and 3 bases from J, leaving 14 bases between. The CDR3 region has the DNA TGTGCCAGCACCCGAGCGGGTGGAACAGATACGCAGTATTTT. Amino acids: CASTRAGGTDTQYF.

V and J are TRBV5-1 and TRBJ1-3; D remains unclear. Looked up from germline, CDR1 is SGHRS and CDR2 is YFSETQ. This CDR3 comprises 14 residues. V was pared by 4 bases and J by 0 bases, with 8 bases between. CDR3 protein: CASSSGNSGNTIYF. The CDR3 coding sequence is TGCGCCAGCAGCAGTGGTAACTCTGGAAACACCATATATTTT.

This clonotype has just a few counts. The chain joins TRBV29-1 to TRBJ2-1; perhaps TRBD1 as D (7 bases). The CDR3 spans 18 residues. The germline V gene encodes CDR1 SQVTM and CDR2 ANQGSEA. V dropped 6 bases and J dropped 6 bases, with 30 bases sitting between them. The chain's CDR3 is CSVARRGVRVADVNEQFF. In DNA, the CDR3 is TGCAGCGTCGCACGCAGGGGGGTGCGGGTAGCAGACGTCAATGAGCAGTTCTTC.

This chain connects TRBV5-6 to TRBJ2-5, with 9 bases identical to TRBD2. V shed 5 bases and J 4 bases; nucleotides not matched to a gene: 6. This CDR3 spans 14 amino acids. Germline assignment: CDR1 SGHDT and CDR2 YYEEEE. CDR3 nucleotides: TGTGCCAGCAGGGTAGCGGGGGTACGAGAGACCCAGTACTTC. Translating it yields CASRVAGVRETQYF.

This clonotype turned up a few times. This chain uses TRBV6-1 with TRBJ1-2; 10 positions match TRBD1. V gave up 6 bases and J gave up 4 bases; unmatched junction bases: 11. The CDR3 runs to 16 residues. In germline, CDR1 is MNHNS, CDR2 SASEGT. CDR3 residues: CASRTTPGTGAYGYTF. The DNA for the CDR3 is TGTGCCAGCAGAACCACCCCCGGGACAGGGGCCTATGGCTACACCTTC.

The CDR3 DNA is TGTGCCAGCAGCTTAGCGGGGTCCGAGCAGTACTTC. Protein sequence: CASSLAGSEQYF. The chain is built from TRBV7-9 and TRBJ2-7; no firm D call. V was pared by 0 bases and J by 6 bases, with 6 bases between. The CDR3 is 12 amino acids. Germline-derived CDR1 and CDR2 are SEHNR and FQNEAQ (reference sequence).

The rearrangement uses TRBV10-3 and TRBJ2-2, with 7 bases fitting TRBD1. The junction had 9 bases not matched to a gene; V was cut back by 1 base and J by 7 bases. The CDR3 contains 16 residues. Germline lookup yields CDR1 ENHRY and CDR2 SYGVKD. Written as DNA, the CDR3 is TGTGCCATCAGTGAGTTTGGCCAGGGGGATCACGGGGAGCTGTTTTTT. It translates to CAISEFGQGDHGELFF.

This chain uses TRBV6-6 with TRBJ2-4, with D tentatively TRBD1 or TRBD2 (5 bases each). CDR1 and CDR2 from the germline V gene are MNHNY and SVGAGI (reference sequence). Trimming shortened V by 5 bases and J by 7 bases, and 12 bases separated the two germline ends. The CDR3 consists of 13 residues. The CDR3 DNA is TGTGCCAGCAGTCCTAATTGGGGGAACATTCAGTACTTC. Translated, it gives CASSPNWGNIQYF.

In its sample, this clonotype was seen many times. The chain couples TRBV6-5 to TRBJ2-7, with 11 bases identical to TRBD1. The germline CDR1 and CDR2 sequences are MNHEY and SVGAGI. Trimming took 0 bases from V and 5 from J; bases not matched to a gene: 3. The CDR3 length is 15 residues. The CDR3: CASSYSLDRGHEQYF. The CDR3, as DNA: TGTGCCAGCAGTTACTCGTTGGACAGGGGGCACGAGCAGTACTTC.

In DNA form, the CDR3 reads TGCGCCAGCAGCTTGAGCGGGGGGCAAGGAAATACGCAGTATTTT. It translates to CASSLSGGQGNTQYF. The V gene is TRBV5-1, the J gene TRBJ2-3; TRBD2 agrees at 9 bases. Trimming cost V 1 base and J 7 bases; bases outside gene matches: 7. This CDR3 has 15 residues. Germline V gene lookup returns CDR1 SGHRS and CDR2 YFSETQ.

In this sample, this clonotype turned up many times. The chain couples TRBV28 to TRBJ1-5, with TRBD1 matching over 8 bases. Trimming removed 1 base from V and 2 bases from J; junction bases left unmatched: 1. CDR1 MDHEN and CDR2 SYDVKM come from the germline V gene. CDR3 size: 15 residues. The CDR3: CASSLLQGGNQPQHF. The CDR3 DNA reads as TGTGCCAGCAGTTTATTACAGGGGGGCAATCAGCCCCAGCATTTT.

The CDR3 bases are TGCGCCACTTACGGAGGACAGTTAAGATTCTCCTACGAGCAGTACTTC. Its translation: CATYGGQLRFSYEQYF. V gene TRBV10-1 combines with J gene TRBJ2-7; perhaps TRBD1 as D (6 bases). CDR3 length: 16 residues. Per the germline V gene, CDR1 is WNHNN and CDR2 is SYGVQD (reference sequence). The ends were cut back, 10 bases at V and 0 bases at J, with 22 bases in the middle.

In this sample, this clonotype turned up a few times. V and J are TRBV15 and TRBJ2-7, with D uncertain. The CDR3 length is 13 residues. Per germline, CDR1 LNHNV and CDR2 YYDKDF (reference sequence). V was cut by 2 bases and J by 7 bases, with 12 bases left in between. The CDR3 loop reads CATSRPHLGEQYF. CDR3 nucleotide sequence: TGTGCCACCAGCAGACCACACTTGGGGGAGCAGTACTTC. The whole variable domain, filled in from reference TRBV15 and TRBJ2-7, reads DAMVIQNPRYQVTQFGKPVTLSCSQTLNHNVMYWYQQKSSQAPKLLFHYYDKDFNNEADTPDNFQSRRPNTSFCFLDIRSPGLGDTAMYLCATSRPHLGEQYFGPGTRLTVT.

This clonotype was observed a few times. This chain uses TRBV20-1 with TRBJ2-1, with D hard to call. The CDR3 spans 13 residues. CDR1 and CDR2 (germline): DFQATT, SNEGSKA (reference sequence). The V and J ends lost 0 bases and 10 bases respectively, with 13 bases between them. The CDR3 loop reads CSARDGLNGEQFF. The CDR3 DNA is TGCAGTGCTAGAGATGGTCTAAACGGGGAGCAGTTCTTC.

The V and J genes are TRBV29-1 and TRBJ2-5; TRBD1 or TRBD2 may be the D gene (5 bases each). With 6 bases removed from V and 5 bases from J, the gap between germline ends came to 16 bases. The germline CDR1 and CDR2 sequences are SQVTM and ANQGSEA. The CDR3 extends over 13 amino acids. CDR3 protein: CSVGAPHWETQYF. The DNA of the CDR3 is TGCAGCGTCGGGGCTCCCCACTGGGAGACCCAGTACTTC.

The V call is TRBV20-1, the J call TRBJ1-1, with D perhaps TRBD1 (5 bases). This CDR3 comprises 13 residues. V was clipped by 4 bases and J by 4 bases, with 13 bases between them. Germline V CDR1 and CDR2: DFQATT, SNEGSKA (reference sequence). The CDR3 DNA is TGCAGTGCTAAAAACCCAGGGACCACTGAAGCTTTCTTT. Translated, it gives CSAKNPGTTEAFF.

The chain links TRBV12-3 or TRBV12-4 to TRBJ2-3; 12 nucleotides match TRBD2. CDR3 length: 14 amino acids. V lost 10 bases and J lost 2; bases outside the gene matches: 4. CDR3 amino acids: CATRLAGDTDTQYF. As DNA, the CDR3 is TGTGCCACCAGACTAGCGGGGGACACAGATACGCAGTATTTT.

The rearrangement joins TRBV6-2 or TRBV6-3 to TRBJ2-3; D remains ambiguous. This CDR3 comprises 12 residues. Trimming took 5 bases from V and 4 from J, leaving 7 bases between them. The V gene's germline CDR1 is MNHEY and CDR2 SVGEGT. The CDR3 region is CASSQSADTQYF. The CDR3 DNA follows: TGTGCCAGCAGTCAGAGCGCAGATACGCAGTATTTT.

Ten or more counts support this clonotype. The V gene is TRBV7-2, the J gene TRBJ2-5; D gene ambiguous. Trimming pared 1 base from V and 4 bases from J, leaving 4 bases between. Germline CDR1 reads SGHTA; CDR2 reads FQGNSA. The CDR3 spans 12 residues. In nucleotides, the CDR3 is TGTGCCAGCAGCTTAGAGAGAGAGACCCAGTACTTC. As protein: CASSLERETQYF.

This clonotype was seen more than once but under ten times. The V call is TRBV20-1, the J call TRBJ2-1; TRBD2 aligns across 9 bases. Trimming cost V 4 bases and J 2 bases; bases outside gene matches: 6. CDR1 is DFQATT and CDR2 is SNEGSKA in the germline V gene (reference sequence). This CDR3 contains 15 residues. CDR3 sequence reads: CSAIRLAGTYNEQFF. CDR3 nucleotide sequence: TGCAGTGCTATCAGGCTAGCGGGAACCTACAATGAGCAGTTCTTC.

This chain joins TRBV20-1 and TRBJ2-3, with TRBD1 identical over 9 bases. This CDR3 is 14 amino acids long. Germline-derived CDR1 and CDR2 are DFQATT and SNEGSKA (reference sequence). V lost 6 bases, J lost 5 bases, and 9 bases stayed unmatched. CDR3 residues: CSALTGGTGDTQYF. As DNA, the CDR3 is TGCAGTGCGTTGACAGGGGGAACGGGAGATACGCAGTATTTT.

This clonotype was counted a few times. CDR3 residues: CASNVRSGANVLTF. The CDR3 DNA reads TGTGCCAGTAATGTACGGTCTGGGGCCAACGTCCTGACTTTC. The rearrangement links TRBV19 to TRBJ2-6; D not certain. V was cut by 7 bases and J by 1 base, with 8 bases left in between. Germline V gene sequence: CDR1 LNHDA, CDR2 SQIVND (reference sequence). The CDR3 loop spans 14 amino acids.

This sequence joins TRBV7-9 and TRBJ1-4; 7 bases fit TRBD1. Germline CDR1 and CDR2: SEHNR and FQNEAQ (reference sequence). V was clipped by 3 bases and J by 5 bases; unmatched bases: 6. The CDR3 is 15 residues long. The CDR3 bases are TGTGCCAGCAGCTTCGGACAGGTTCCAAATGAAAAACTGTTTTTT. Translation gives CASSFGQVPNEKLFF.

This clonotype was observed a handful of times. The V call is TRBV2, the J call TRBJ2-7; maybe TRBD1 (6 bases). This CDR3 comprises 17 residues. The V gene lost 2 bases and the J gene lost 0 bases, with 17 bases spanning the gap. Germline V gene lookup returns CDR1 SNHLY and CDR2 FYNNEI. This CDR3 is CASSEPDRMLSSYEQYF. CDR3 DNA sequence: TGTGCCAGCAGTGAACCAGACAGGATGCTTAGCTCCTACGAGCAGTACTTC. The full variable domain, its missing parts supplied by reference TRBV2 and TRBJ2-7, is EPEVTQTPSHQVTQMGQEVILRCVPISNHLYFYWYRQILGQKVEFLVSFYNNEISEKSEIFDDQFSVERPDGSNFTLKIRSTKLEDSAMYFCASSEPDRMLSSYEQYFGPGTRLTVT.